Following are 4 T cell receptor beta chains from one sample sequenced in a study of Graves' ophthalmopathy and Graves' hyperthyroidism (dated by TCRdb to 2017 to 2018). For sequencing, an Illumina HiSeq 2000 was employed. TCR beta CDR3 regions were amplified from RNA transcripts for repertoire sequencing. The first round was an RT-PCR using HTBI primers with the Qiagen OneStep RT-PCR kit, and this first round was followed by a second-round multiplex PCR, then size selection and purification. TCRdb reprocessing: public reads trimmed at Q25 with fastp, clones called with MiXCR, in-frame beta chains kept. All rows with the same CDR3 protein become a single entry with the most common DNA and genes. For this sample the table gives approximately 640,000 distinct CDR3 sequences, of which over 40% were detected only once. Over 2.5% of the sample lies in the top ten. The source material was peripheral blood. These receptors all stem from an adult man with Graves' ophthalmopathy.

This clonotype appeared a single time. With a far larger clone one base away, a read error is the likely cause. This chain connects TRBV2 to TRBJ2-2, with D unresolved. Germline assignment: CDR1 SNHLY and CDR2 FYNNEI. CDR3 length: 11 amino acids. CDR3 loop: CVSRNTGELFF. The DNA for the CDR3 is TGTGTCAGCCGGAACACCGGGGAGCTGTTTTTT.

This clonotype has at least ten counts. CDR3 sequence (DNA): TGCAGCGTGACTTACGGGGTTGACTATGGCTACACCTTC. This gives the protein CSVTYGVDYGYTF. The rearrangement joins TRBV29-1 to TRBJ1-2; D not resolved. CDR1 SQVTM and CDR2 ANQGSEA come from the germline V gene. V was trimmed by 6 bases and J by 3 bases, leaving 14 bases between them. This CDR3 is 13 amino acids long. The full variable domain, rest sourced from reference TRBV29-1 and TRBJ1-2, is SAVISQKPSRDICQRGTSLTIQCQVDSQVTMMFWYRQQPGQSLTLIATANQGSEATYESGFVIDKFPISRPNLTFSTLTVSNMSPEDSSIYLCSVTYGVDYGYTFGSGTRLTVV.

This clonotype appeared many times. The chain uses TRBV25-1 and TRBJ2-7; either TRBD1 or TRBD2 may fit D (6 bases each). CDR1 MGHDK and CDR2 SYGVNS come from the germline V gene. The germline V and J ends were trimmed by 2 bases and 5 bases, with 10 bases remaining between them. The CDR3 has 13 amino acids. CDR3 sequence (DNA): TGTGCCAGCAGTGAACTGGGGGGCCACGAGCAGTACTTC. Protein: CASSELGGHEQYF.

J is TRBJ2-3 and V is TRBV19, with D unresolved. CDR3 size: 12 residues. From germline, CDR1 is LNHDA and CDR2 SQIVND (reference sequence). Trimming took 1 base from V and 7 from J, leaving 6 bases between them. The CDR3 region is CASSIGENTQYF. CDR3 DNA sequence: TGTGCCAGTAGTATAGGGGAAAATACGCAGTATTTT.